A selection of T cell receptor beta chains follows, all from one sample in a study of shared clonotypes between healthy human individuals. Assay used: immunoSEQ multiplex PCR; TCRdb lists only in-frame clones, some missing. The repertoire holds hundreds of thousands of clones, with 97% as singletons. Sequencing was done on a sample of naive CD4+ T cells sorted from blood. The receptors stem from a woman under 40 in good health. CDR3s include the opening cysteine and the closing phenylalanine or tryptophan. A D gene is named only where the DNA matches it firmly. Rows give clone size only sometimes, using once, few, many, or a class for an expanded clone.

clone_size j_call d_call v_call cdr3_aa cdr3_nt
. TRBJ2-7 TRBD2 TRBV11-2 CASRPLRGSGYEQYF TGTGCCAGCCGCCCTCTTCGCGGGAGTGGGTACGAGCAGTACTTC
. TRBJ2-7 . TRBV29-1 CSVTLPDNSYEQYF TGCAGCGTTACACTGCCGGACAACTCCTACGAGCAGTACTTC
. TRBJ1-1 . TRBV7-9 CASSLAAVDTEAFF TGTGCCAGCAGCTTAGCGGCGGTTGACACTGAAGCTTTCTTT
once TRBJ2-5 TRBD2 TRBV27 CASSGLAGTGETQYF TGTGCCAGCAGTGGACTAGCGGGGACGGGAGAGACCCAGTACTTC
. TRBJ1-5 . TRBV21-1 CASSKNDPRRGQPQHF TGTGCCAGCAGCAAGAACGACCCTCGTCGTGGGCAGCCCCAGCATTTT
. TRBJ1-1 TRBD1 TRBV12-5 CASQKQGAGNTEAFF TGTGCTAGTCAGAAACAGGGGGCAGGGAACACTGAAGCTTTCTTT
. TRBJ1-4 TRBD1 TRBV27 CASSNRGRDEKLFF TGTGCCAGCAGTAACAGGGGTCGTGATGAAAAACTGTTTTTT
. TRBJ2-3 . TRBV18 CASSPVGSNTQYF TGTGCCAGCTCACCTGTCGGCAGCAATACGCAGTATTTT
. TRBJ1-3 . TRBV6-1 CASSGGIAGNTIYF TGTGCCAGCTCTGGAGGAATCGCTGGAAACACCATATATTTT
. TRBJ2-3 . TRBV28 CASSSQEPTDTQYF TGTGCCAGCAGTTCACAGGAACCCACAGATACGCAGTATTTT
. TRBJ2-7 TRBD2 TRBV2 CASSDRLPAGEQYF TGTGCCAGCAGTGATAGACTCCCAGCGGGGGAGCAGTACTTC
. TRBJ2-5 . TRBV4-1 CASSRGARETQYF TGCGCCAGCAGTCGCGGGGCCCGGGAGACCCAGTACTTC
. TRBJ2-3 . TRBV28 CASGSRYTDTQYF TGTGCCAGCGGGTCACGGTACACAGATACGCAGTATTTT
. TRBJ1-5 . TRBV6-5 CASRLGHLAYQPQHF TGTGCCAGCAGGTTGGGACATCTGGCTTATCAGCCCCAGCATTTT
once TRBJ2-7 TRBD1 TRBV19 CASSLGQGRGDEQYF TGTGCCAGTAGTCTCGGACAGGGTAGAGGCGACGAGCAGTACTTC
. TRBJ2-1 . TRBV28 CASSLYRASARGNEQFF TGTGCCAGCAGTTTATATCGGGCTAGCGCGAGGGGGAATGAGCAGTTCTTC
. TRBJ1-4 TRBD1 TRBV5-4 CASSSGQGPPNEKLFF TGTGCCAGCAGCTCCGGACAGGGACCTCCTAATGAAAAACTGTTTTTT
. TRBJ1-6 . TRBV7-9 CASSLVGSFGSPLHF TGTGCCAGCAGCTTAGTTGGGAGTTTTGGTTCACCCCTCCACTTT
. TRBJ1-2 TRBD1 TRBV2 CASSVSQGNYGYTF TGTGCCAGCAGCGTCTCACAGGGGAACTATGGCTACACCTTC
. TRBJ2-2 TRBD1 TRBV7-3 CASSLRWTGMTGELFF TGTGCCAGCAGCTTAAGGTGGACAGGGATGACCGGGGAGCTGTTTTTT
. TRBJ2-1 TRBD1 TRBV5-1 CASSLAGGNSYNEQFF TGCGCCAGCAGCTTGGCAGGGGGCAACTCCTACAATGAGCAGTTCTTC
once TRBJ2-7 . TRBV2 CASSEQSVGTYEQYF TGTGCCAGCAGTGAGCAAAGCGTTGGGACGTACGAGCAGTACTTC
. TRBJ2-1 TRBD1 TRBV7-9 CASSPTGGSNEQFF TGTGCCAGCAGCCCGACAGGGGGGAGCAATGAGCAGTTCTTC
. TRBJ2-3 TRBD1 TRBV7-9 CAGQGDTQYF TGTGCCGGACAGGGGGATACGCAGTATTTT
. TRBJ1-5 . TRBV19 CASSIVLKMSGASNQPQHF TGTGCCAGTAGTATAGTACTTAAGATGAGCGGGGCCAGCAATCAGCCCCAGCATTTT
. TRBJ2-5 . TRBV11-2 CASSSFPHQETQYF TGTGCCAGCAGCTCCTTCCCCCACCAAGAGACCCAGTACTTC
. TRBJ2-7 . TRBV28 CASSSTSPSSIWREQYF TGTGCCAGCAGTTCCACCAGCCCCTCTAGTATTTGGCGGGAGCAGTACTTC
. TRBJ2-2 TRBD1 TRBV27 CASSFYGDRIATGELFF TGTGCCAGCAGTTTTTACGGGGACAGGATAGCCACCGGGGAGCTGTTTTTT
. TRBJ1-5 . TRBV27 CASRSGNSGQPQHF TGTGCCAGCAGATCGGGGAATTCAGGGCAGCCCCAGCATTTT
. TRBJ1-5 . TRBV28 CASGGDGSGQPQHF TGTGCCAGCGGAGGGGACGGCTCGGGACAGCCCCAGCATTTT
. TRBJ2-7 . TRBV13 CASSFRGEQYF TGTGCCAGCAGCTTCCGCGGGGAGCAGTACTTC
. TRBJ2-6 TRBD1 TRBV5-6 CASSKDRGQTSGANVLTF TGTGCCAGCAGCAAGGACAGGGGCCAAACCTCTGGGGCCAACGTCCTGACTTTC
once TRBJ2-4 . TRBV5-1 CASSLEKGGSTKNIQYF TGCGCCAGCAGCTTGGAGAAAGGGGGGTCGACCAAAAACATTCAGTACTTC
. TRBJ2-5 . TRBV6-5 CASSYLGSRETQYF TGTGCCAGCAGTTACTTGGGTAGCAGAGAGACCCAGTACTTC
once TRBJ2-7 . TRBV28 CASSKADINEQYF TGTGCCAGCAGCAAAGCGGATATCAACGAGCAGTACTTC
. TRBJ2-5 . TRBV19 CASSTRETQYF TGTGCCAGTAGTACCCGAGAGACCCAGTACTTC